This T cell receptor beta chain was documented in a study of CD8 T cells in ankylosing spondylitis. V dropped 0 bases and J dropped 6; count of bases not matched to a gene: 5. This CDR3 region has 16 residues. Researchers built TCR beta libraries using quantitative 5'-RACE with molecular barcodes. TCRdb reprocessed the 5' RACE reads via MiXCR and lists one record per CDR3 protein. The table records around 120,000 distinct CDR3 sequences, roughly 13% of them present only once. This clonotype showed up just a few times. The rearrangement joins TRBV12-3 or TRBV12-4 to TRBJ2-5, with TRBD2 identical over 12 bases. Sequencing was done on a sample of blood, either unsorted or a sorted T cell fraction (not recorded which). This TCR was sampled from a female donor with ankylosing spondylitis or in good health (not recorded which). The CDR3 nucleotides are TGTGCCAGCAGTTTAGCGCTAGCGGGAGGGCCGCAGACCCAGTACTTC. Its translation: CASSLALAGGPQTQYF.